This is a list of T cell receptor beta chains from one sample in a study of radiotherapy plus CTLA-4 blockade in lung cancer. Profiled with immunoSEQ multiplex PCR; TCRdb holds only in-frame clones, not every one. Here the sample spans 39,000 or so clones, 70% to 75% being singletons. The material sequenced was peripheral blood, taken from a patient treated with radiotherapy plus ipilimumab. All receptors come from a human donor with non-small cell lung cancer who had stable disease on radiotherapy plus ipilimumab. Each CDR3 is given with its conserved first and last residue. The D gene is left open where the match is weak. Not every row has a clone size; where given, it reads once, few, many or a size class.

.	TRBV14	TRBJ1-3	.	CASSPGPQHLISGNTIYF	TGTGCCAGCAGCCCCGGGCCCCAACACTTAATCTCTGGAAACACCATATATTTT
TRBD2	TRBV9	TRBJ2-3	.	CASSARIAGGSSSTDTQYF	TGTGCCAGCAGCGCCCGGATAGCGGGGGGCTCTTCAAGCACAGATACGCAGTATTTT
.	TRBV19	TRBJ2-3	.	CAAKGQSTDTQYF	TGTGCCGCCAAGGGCCAGAGCACAGATACGCAGTATTTT
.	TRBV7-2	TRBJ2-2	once	CASSLQAGFNTGELFF	TGTGCCAGCAGCTTACAAGCAGGCTTTAACACCGGGGAGCTGTTTTTT
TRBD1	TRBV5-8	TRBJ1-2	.	CASSLSRTGLLYGYTF	TGTGCCAGCAGCTTGTCCAGGACAGGCCTTCTCTATGGCTACACCTTC
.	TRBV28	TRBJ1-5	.	CASSSGQFGPQHF	TGTGCCAGCAGTTCCGGACAGTTTGGGCCCCAGCATTTT
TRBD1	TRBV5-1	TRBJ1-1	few	CASRPQGAGEAFF	TGCGCCAGCAGACCACAGGGGGCAGGAGAAGCTTTCTTT
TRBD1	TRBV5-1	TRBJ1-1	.	CASSDDRETEAFF	TGCGCCAGCAGTGACGACAGGGAAACAGAAGCTTTCTTT
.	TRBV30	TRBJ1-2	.	CAWRGGQLHYGYTF	TGTGCCTGGAGGGGAGGACAGCTCCACTATGGCTACACCTTC
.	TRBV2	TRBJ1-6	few	CASRSRNNSPLHF	TGTGCCAGCCGGTCCAGGAATAATTCACCCCTCCACTTT
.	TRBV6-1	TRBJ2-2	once	CAIGALYTGELFF	TGTGCCATCGGGGCCCTATACACCGGGGAGCTGTTTTTT
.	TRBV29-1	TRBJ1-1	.	CSVESGFTEAFF	TGCAGCGTTGAGAGTGGTTTCACTGAAGCTTTCTTT
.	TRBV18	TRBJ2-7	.	CASSPLTRQQSYEQYF	TGTGCCAGCTCACCACTCACCCGACAGCAATCCTACGAGCAGTACTTC
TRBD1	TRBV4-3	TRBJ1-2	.	CASSQVGVGDSKSYGYTF	TGCGCCAGCAGCCAAGTTGGGGTAGGGGACAGTAAATCCTATGGCTACACCTTC
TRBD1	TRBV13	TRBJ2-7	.	CASSLGQGRTYEQYF	TGTGCCAGCAGCTTGGGACAGGGGAGAACCTACGAGCAGTACTTC
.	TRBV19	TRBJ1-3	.	CASSFLPGPTSGNTIYF	TGTGCCAGTAGTTTCCTACCGGGACCTACCTCTGGAAACACCATATATTTT
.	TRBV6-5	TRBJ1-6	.	CASSLNQGPNSPLHF	TGTGCCAGCAGTCTTAATCAGGGTCCCAATTCACCCCTCCACTTT
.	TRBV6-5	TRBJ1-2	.	CASSPRDGYFYGYTF	TGTGCCAGCAGTCCGCGGGACGGATACTTCTATGGCTACACCTTC
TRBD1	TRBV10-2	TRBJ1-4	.	CASLDRGQRATNEKLFF	TGCGCCAGCCTGGACAGGGGGCAGAGGGCAACTAATGAAAAACTGTTTTTT
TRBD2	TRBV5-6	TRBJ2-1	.	CASSGLAGLSNEQFF	TGTGCCAGCAGCGGACTAGCGGGGTTATCAAATGAGCAGTTCTTC
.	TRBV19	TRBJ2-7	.	CASSQGLGEQYF	TGTGCCAGTTCTCAGGGTCTTGGCGAGCAGTACTTC
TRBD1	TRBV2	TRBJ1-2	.	CASSSPGQGSYGYTF	TGTGCCAGCAGTTCCCCTGGACAGGGGAGCTATGGCTACACCTTC
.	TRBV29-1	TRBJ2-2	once	CSVFRGGVAGELFF	TGCAGCGTCTTCAGGGGTGGGGTAGCCGGGGAGCTGTTTTTT